The rows below give T cell receptor beta chains drawn from one sample of a study of T cells expressing NK-cell markers. TCRdb processed the 5' RACE reads again and assigns one entry to each CDR3 protein, with no DNA. The sample data list 400,000 or so distinct CDR3 sequences. The sequenced sample was blood T cells: a sorted CD56 or NKG2C T cell subset, CD4+ or CD8+ T cells, or bulk PBMC T cells (not recorded which). The receptor set was obtained from a woman between 45 and 65 years old in good health. CDR3s include the opening cysteine and the closing phenylalanine or tryptophan.

j_call v_call cdr3_aa
TRBJ1-1 TRBV29-1 CSVEDGVGREAFF
TRBJ2-1 TRBV4-1 CASSGLGGNEQFF
TRBJ2-3 TRBV7-9 CASSRLADYTDTQYF
TRBJ2-3 TRBV6-2/TRBV6-3 CASRSRAWSTDTQYF
TRBJ2-1 TRBV2 CASSVPGADEQFF
TRBJ2-2 TRBV12-3/TRBV12-4 CASTLRGSGAANTGELFF
TRBJ2-6 TRBV7-6 CASSLTGGGFYSGANVLTF
TRBJ1-5 TRBV6-5 CASSYSRWGGQPQHF
TRBJ2-3 TRBV3-1 CASSQESSIAGRTDTQYF
TRBJ1-1 TRBV12-3/TRBV12-4 CASSSFQGGVNTEAFF
TRBJ2-2 TRBV10-3 CAISTEFGAGELFF
TRBJ1-5 TRBV6-1 CASSGGGAGQPQHF
TRBJ2-3 TRBV30 CACTPSWGTDTQYF
TRBJ2-3 TRBV12-5 CASGLGPGADTQYF
TRBJ1-1 TRBV2 CASHRGLNTEAFF
TRBJ2-1 TRBV27 CASSFGGPDGDEQFF
TRBJ1-5 TRBV6-4 CASSDGIGPQHF
TRBJ2-6 TRBV20-1 CSASEGPGANVLTF
TRBJ2-2 TRBV29-1 CSVPDGDRGPPGELFF
TRBJ2-1 TRBV19 CASWDPLFNEQFF
TRBJ2-1 TRBV7-6 CASTRSASSYNEQFF
TRBJ2-1 TRBV7-6 CASSYRPGLASPSAYNEQFF
TRBJ1-5 TRBV7-9 CASSYGQGANQPQHF
TRBJ1-1 TRBV3-1 CASSQERTDLKAFF